This TCR beta chain was found in a study of T cells in Graves' hyperthyroidism and ophthalmopathy. From RNA transcripts, TCR beta CDR3 regions were amplified. HTBI primers were the set used in a first-round RT-PCR of the TCR CDR3. One entry per CDR3 protein results from TCRdb running MiXCR on the multiplex PCR reads. The profile shows almost 350,000 distinct CDR3 sequences, approximately 18% of them singletons. This clonotype was observed many times. The CDR3 loop spans 16 amino acids. The trim removed 7 bases at V and 3 bases at J, leaving 11 bases unmatched. The germline V gene has CDR1 MNHNS and CDR2 SASEGT.

The sequenced sample consisted of blood. This clonotype was obtained from a woman aged 40 to 50 with Graves' ophthalmopathy. This chain joins TRBV6-1 and TRBJ2-7, with 11 bases matching TRBD2. As DNA, the CDR3 is TGTGCCAGCACCCCTGGGACTAGCGGTTATATCTACGAGCAGTACTTC. Translated: CASTPGTSGYIYEQYF.